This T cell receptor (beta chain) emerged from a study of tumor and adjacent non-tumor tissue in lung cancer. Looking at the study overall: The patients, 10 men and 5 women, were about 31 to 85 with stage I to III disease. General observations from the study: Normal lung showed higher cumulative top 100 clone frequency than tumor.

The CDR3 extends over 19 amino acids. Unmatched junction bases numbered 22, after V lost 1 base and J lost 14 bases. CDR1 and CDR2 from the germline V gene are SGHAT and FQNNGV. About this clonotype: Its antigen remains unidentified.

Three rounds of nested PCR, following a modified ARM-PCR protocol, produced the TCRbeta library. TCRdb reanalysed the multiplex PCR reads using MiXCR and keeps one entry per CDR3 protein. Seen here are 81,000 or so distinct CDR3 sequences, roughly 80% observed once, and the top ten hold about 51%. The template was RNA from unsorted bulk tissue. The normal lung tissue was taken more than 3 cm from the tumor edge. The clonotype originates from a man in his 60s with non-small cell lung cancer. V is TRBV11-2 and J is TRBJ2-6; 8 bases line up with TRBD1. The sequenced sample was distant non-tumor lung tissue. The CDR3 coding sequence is TGTGCCAGCAGCTTAGTTCCAAAGGACAGGGCCTCCGGGGCCAATATCCTGACTTTC. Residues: CASSLVPKDRASGANILTF.